Following are 25 T cell receptor beta chains from one sample sequenced in a study of T cell repertoires in cytomegalovirus infection. Their antigens remain unidentified. One entry per CDR3 protein, called by TCRdb with MiXCR from the reads. In the table there are 100,000 to 150,000 distinct CDR3 sequences, under 30% of which are singletons. Sequencing used PBMCs, sequenced either directly or after in vitro stimulation (not recorded which). The receptors here all came from a human donor in good health (CMV status not recorded). Some clones in this sample may be carry-over from other donors' samples.

The chain recombines TRBV18 with TRBJ2-1; D is undetermined. This CDR3 spans 16 amino acids. V lost 0 bases and J 5 bases, leaving 14 bases between the germline ends. Germline assignment: CDR1 KGHSH and CDR2 LQKENI. CDR3 in amino acids: CASSPPLGKSDNEQFF. The DNA for the CDR3 is TGTGCCAGCTCACCACCCTTGGGGAAGAGCGACAATGAGCAGTTCTTC.

V usage is TRBV20-1 and J usage is TRBJ2-2; TRBD2 agrees at 11 bases. Trimming cost V 1 base and J 9 bases; bases outside gene matches: 7. This CDR3 spans 15 amino acids. Germline assignment: CDR1 DFQATT and CDR2 SNEGSKA (reference sequence). CDR3 in DNA: TGCAGTGCTAGAGGACCTAGCGGGAGGATCCGGGAGCTGTTTTTT. This encodes CSARGPSGRIRELFF.

The chain recombines TRBV6-5 with TRBJ1-4, with D unclear. The CDR3 covers 17 residues. Germline V CDR1 and CDR2: MNHEY, SVGAGI. The ends were cut back, 0 bases at V and 6 bases at J, with 17 bases in the middle. Here the CDR3 DNA reads TGTGCCAGCAGTTACTCAACCCGCGTCCCCGTAGATGAAAAACTGTTTTTT. It yields the protein CASSYSTRVPVDEKLFF.

V usage is TRBV5-1 and J usage is TRBJ2-1; 13 bases align to TRBD2. V gave up 5 bases and J gave up 0 bases; unmatched junction bases: 8. CDR1 is SGHRS, CDR2 YFSETQ, per germline. This CDR3 contains 18 residues. CDR3 protein: CASRDGLAGESSYNEQFF. The CDR3 DNA follows: TGCGCCAGCAGGGATGGACTAGCGGGGGAAAGCTCCTACAATGAGCAGTTCTTC.

In this sample, this clonotype turned up a few times. CDR3 region: CASSLTSAEGNEQFF. CDR3 DNA: TGTGCCAGCAGCCTAACTAGCGCCGAAGGTAATGAGCAGTTCTTC. The chain links TRBV5-4 to TRBJ2-1; 7 bases agree with TRBD2. The trim removed 4 bases at V and 7 bases at J, leaving 11 bases unmatched. The germline CDR1 and CDR2 sequences are SGHNT and YYREEE (reference sequence). The CDR3 length is 15 residues. Based on the CDR3 plus reference TRBV5-4 and TRBJ2-1, the full variable domain is ETGVTQSPTHLIKTRGQQVTLRCSSQSGHNTVSWYQQALGQGPQFIFQYYREEENGRGNFPPRFSGLQFPNYSSELNVNALELDDSALYLCASSLTSAEGNEQFFGPGTRLTVL.

This clonotype was recorded at least ten times. This chain connects TRBV7-6 to TRBJ2-1; 11 positions agree with TRBD2. This CDR3 comprises 17 residues. Germline trimming cut 0 bases from V and 7 bases from J; bases unmatched to any gene: 8. The germline V gene has CDR1 SGHVS and CDR2 FNYEAQ. The DNA of the CDR3 is TGTGCCAGCAGCTTAGCGAGCACTAGCGGGAGTCGTAATGAGCAGTTCTTC. Protein: CASSLASTSGSRNEQFF.

There are a few counts of this clonotype. The V call is TRBV28, the J call TRBJ2-3; D might be TRBD2 (5 bases). CDR1 and CDR2 (germline): MDHEN, SYDVKM. V lost 3 bases, J lost 3 bases, and 13 bases lay in between. This CDR3 region has 15 residues. For the CDR3, the DNA is TGTGCCAGCAGTTTGTTCGGGGTGGGAACAGATACGCAGTATTTT. Amino acids: CASSLFGVGTDTQYF.

This clonotype was counted a few times. V gene TRBV2 combines with J gene TRBJ2-1; TRBD2 matches at 7 bases. The CDR3 runs 17 residues. Germline trimming cut 4 bases from V and 4 bases from J; bases unmatched to any gene: 13. The germline V gene encodes CDR1 SNHLY and CDR2 FYNNEI. CDR3 residues: CASSAFWEGQWYNEQFF. As DNA, the CDR3 is TGTGCCAGCAGTGCCTTCTGGGAGGGGCAATGGTACAATGAGCAGTTCTTC. Full variable domain (remainder filled in from reference TRBV2 and TRBJ2-1): EPEVTQTPSHQVTQMGQEVILRCVPISNHLYFYWYRQILGQKVEFLVSFYNNEISEKSEIFDDQFSVERPDGSNFTLKIRSTKLEDSAMYFCASSAFWEGQWYNEQFFGPGTRLTVL.

The DNA of the CDR3 is TGTGCCAGCAGCCCACCTTCGGGCGGGAGGGATGAGCAGTTCTTC. Encoded protein: CASSPPSGGRDEQFF. The gene calls are TRBV11-3 and TRBJ2-1, with 9 bases identical to TRBD2. V lost 5 bases and J lost 8; bases outside the gene matches: 10. Germline V gene lookup returns CDR1 SGHNT and CDR2 YENEEA. The CDR3 spans 15 residues.

This clonotype was counted a few times. This chain joins TRBV24-1 and TRBJ1-4; 7 bases match TRBD1. The CDR3 contains 15 residues. Per the germline V gene, CDR1 is KGHDR and CDR2 is SFDVKD. J lost 8 bases, V lost 3 bases, and 8 bases had no gene match. CDR3 in DNA: TGTGCCACCAGTGATCCAACAGGGGTAGAGGAAAAACTGTTTTTT. Protein: CATSDPTGVEEKLFF.

Concerning this clonotype itself: A much larger clone lies one base from this, so it may be a read error. The chain recombines TRBV7-9 with TRBJ2-1; D unclear. The length of the CDR3 is 15 residues. The V and J ends lost 1 base and 6 bases respectively, with 13 bases between them. Germline V gives CDR1 SEHNR, CDR2 FQNEAQ (reference sequence). CDR3 in amino acids: CASSLGRSAFNEQFF. The DNA of the CDR3 is TGTGCCAGCAGCTTAGGCAGGAGCGCCTTCAATGAGCAGTTCTTC.

In this sample, this clonotype turned up a few times. V and J are TRBV5-6 and TRBJ1-2; tentatively, D is TRBD1 (5 bases). Trimming took off 0 bases at V and 3 bases at J, with 15 bases between the two ends. Germline V gene sequence: CDR1 SGHDT, CDR2 YYEEEE. The CDR3 consists of 16 residues. The CDR3 protein is CASSLGKVREDYGYTF. Here the CDR3 DNA reads TGTGCCAGCAGCTTGGGAAAAGTCAGGGAGGACTATGGCTACACCTTC.

The V call is TRBV28, the J call TRBJ2-7, with TRBD1 identical over 7 bases. From germline, CDR1 is MDHEN and CDR2 SYDVKM. V gave up 6 bases and J gave up 2 bases; unmatched junction bases: 4. The CDR3 extends over 13 amino acids. This CDR3 reads CASSPGQTYEQYV. The CDR3 coding sequence is TGTGCCAGCAGCCCGGGACAGACCTACGAGCAGTACGTC.

This clonotype has at least ten counts. The rearrangement uses TRBV7-8 and TRBJ1-6, with a tentative D call TRBD1 (6 bases). The CDR3 runs 14 residues. CDR1 and CDR2 (germline): SGHVS, FQNEAQ. V lost 1 base, J lost 6 bases, and 7 bases lay in between. The CDR3 sequence is CASSLVGANSPLHF. The CDR3 bases are TGTGCCAGCAGCTTAGTGGGGGCTAATTCACCCCTCCACTTT.

This clonotype has just a few counts. The chain joins TRBV7-2 to TRBJ1-2; D is undetermined. CDR3 length equals 11 residues. Germline CDR1 SGHTA, CDR2 FQGNSA. V was clipped by 3 bases and J by 4 bases, with 3 bases between them. The CDR3 nucleotides are TGTGCCAGCAGCTTGCTCTATGGCTACACCTTC. Translated, it gives CASSLLYGYTF.

This clonotype was seen only a few times. The chain recombines TRBV29-1 with TRBJ2-7, with TRBD1 identical over 11 bases. Germline lookup yields CDR1 SQVTM and CDR2 ANQGSEA. The CDR3 has 16 amino acids. The ends lost 3 bases at V and 0 bases at J; junction bases unmatched: 7. CDR3: CSVELLGTGGSYEQYF. In DNA form, the CDR3 reads TGCAGCGTTGAGCTCCTTGGGACAGGGGGCTCCTACGAGCAGTACTTC.

The table lists this clonotype with many counts. The rearrangement uses TRBV12-3 or TRBV12-4 and TRBJ2-5; 7 positions agree with TRBD2. This CDR3 has 17 residues. The trim removed 6 bases at V and 5 bases at J, leaving 18 bases unmatched. Written as DNA, the CDR3 is TGTGCCAGCAGCAGGCCCCCGGCTAGCGGTCGGCAGGAGACCCAGTACTTC. It specifies CASSRPPASGRQETQYF.

This clonotype was seen only a few times. The chain uses TRBV7-2 and TRBJ1-2; 10 bases fit TRBD1. Per the germline V gene, CDR1 is SGHTA and CDR2 is FQGNSA. V shed 1 base and J 8 bases; nucleotides not matched to a gene: 4. CDR3 size: 14 residues. This CDR3 reads CASSLGQGARGYTF. DNA of the CDR3: TGTGCCAGCAGCTTAGGACAGGGGGCGCGAGGCTACACCTTC. Looking up the rest from reference TRBV7-2 and TRBJ1-2 gives the full variable domain: GAGVSQSPSNKVTEKGKDVELRCDPISGHTALYWYRQSLGQGLEFLIYFQGNSAPDKSGLPSDRFSAERTGGSVSTLTIQRTQQEDSAVYLCASSLGQGARGYTFGSGTRLTVV.

CDR3 sequence reads: CASGLVSRQGVFYNEQFF. The DNA of the CDR3 is TGTGCTAGTGGTTTGGTATCACGACAGGGGGTATTTTACAATGAGCAGTTCTTC. The rearrangement joins TRBV12-5 to TRBJ2-1; TRBD1 aligns across 9 bases. Trimming removed 0 bases from V and 4 bases from J; junction bases left unmatched: 10. The CDR3 runs 18 residues. Germline values: CDR1 LGHNT, CDR2 FRNRAP. Filled out from reference TRBV12-5 and TRBJ2-1, the complete variable domain reads DARVTQTPRHKVTEMGQEVTMRCQPILGHNTVFWYRQTMMQGLELLAYFRNRAPLDDSGMPKDRFSAEMPDATLATLKIQPSEPRDSAVYFCASGLVSRQGVFYNEQFFGPGTRLTVL.

The rearrangement links TRBV12-3 or TRBV12-4 to TRBJ2-2, with no clear D. Trimming stripped 5 bases from V and 6 bases from J, with 1 base between. This CDR3 comprises 10 residues. The CDR3 region is CASSPGELFF. The DNA of the CDR3 is TGTGCCAGCAGTCCCGGGGAGCTGTTTTTT.

This clonotype was recorded a few times. The chain links TRBV7-2 to TRBJ2-1; tentative D call: TRBD1 (6 bases). The CDR3 sequence is 16 residues long. Germline V gene sequence: CDR1 SGHTA, CDR2 FQGNSA. V was clipped by 6 bases and J by 9 bases, with 24 bases between them. In DNA form, the CDR3 reads TGTGCCAGCAGTTTTACCCCGGGACGCCAAGGGGGTGAGCAGTTCTTC. As protein: CASSFTPGRQGGEQFF.

This clonotype came up many times. The chain recombines TRBV7-2 with TRBJ2-7; the match to TRBD2 covers 8 bases. The junction had 5 bases not matched to a gene; V was cut back by 1 base and J by 3 bases. This CDR3 spans 15 amino acids. Looked up from germline, CDR1 is SGHTA and CDR2 is FQGNSA. The CDR3 loop is CASSLVSGGDYEQYF. In DNA, the CDR3 is TGTGCCAGCAGCTTAGTTTCGGGAGGGGACTACGAGCAGTACTTC.

This clonotype was seen a handful of times. The gene calls are TRBV27 and TRBJ1-5; tentative D call: TRBD1 (5 bases). Germline assignment: CDR1 MNHEY and CDR2 SMNVEV (reference sequence). V was clipped by 0 bases and J by 3 bases, with 9 bases between them. This CDR3 is built from 15 residues. CDR3 sequence reads: CASSLSSGINQPQHF. CDR3 sequence (DNA): TGTGCCAGCAGTTTATCTTCAGGGATCAATCAGCCCCAGCATTTT.

The sample holds a few counts of this clonotype. The chain joins TRBV20-1 to TRBJ1-4; the D gene is possibly TRBD1 (6 bases). Germline V gives CDR1 DFQATT, CDR2 SNEGSKA (reference sequence). Trimming pared 1 base from V and 5 bases from J, leaving 17 bases between. There are 16 residues in the CDR3. DNA for the CDR3: TGCAGTGCTAGAGTAGCCGGGACACGGTTAAATGAAAAACTGTTTTTT. Amino acids: CSARVAGTRLNEKLFF.

This clonotype was seen ten or more times. The chain has TRBV7-2 and TRBJ1-4; D unclear. The V and J ends lost 2 bases and 10 bases respectively, with 14 bases between them. Germline values: CDR1 SGHTA, CDR2 FQGNSA. This CDR3 comprises 14 residues. CDR3 sequence reads: CASSLMGTDGKLFF. The CDR3 DNA reads TGTGCCAGCAGCTTAATGGGAACTGATGGAAAACTGTTTTTT.